A selection of T cell receptor beta chains follows, all from one sample in a study of beta chain features in type 1 diabetes. Clones were read by immunoSEQ multiplex PCR, and TCRdb kept only the in-frame ones, dropping some. The sample has fewer than 900,000 clones, roughly a sixth seen once; the top ten hold 0.023%. The sequenced sample consisted of naive CD4+ T cells from blood. The receptors originated from a woman between 18 and 29 years old in good health. CDR3s include the opening cysteine and the closing phenylalanine or tryptophan. A D gene is named only where the DNA matches it firmly. Part of the rows lack a size; the others show once, few, many or a class for expanded clones.

DNA: TGTGCCAGCAGCTCCGCGAGGACAGTACGACTTAACTATGGCTACACCTTC
CDR3: CASSSARTVRLNYGYTF
size: few
J: TRBJ1-2
length: 17
V: TRBV7-8
D: -

DNA: TGTGCCAGCAGCGCCTCCTTCCTCGGAGAGACCCAGTACTTC
CDR3: CASSASFLGETQYF
size: -
J: TRBJ2-5
length: 14
V: TRBV6-5
D: -

DNA: TGTGCCAGCAGTTACTTTCAGGGTGCCGGCGAGCAGTACTTC
CDR3: CASSYFQGAGEQYF
size: few
J: TRBJ2-7
length: 14
V: TRBV6-5
D: -

DNA: TGTGCCAGCTCCCCAATGACTAGCCACTACGAGCAGTACTTC
CDR3: CASSPMTSHYEQYF
size: few
J: TRBJ2-7
length: 14
V: TRBV7-2
D: TRBD2

DNA: TGTGCCAGCATCCCGACAGACAAATACAATGAGCAGTTCTTC
CDR3: CASIPTDKYNEQFF
size: -
J: TRBJ2-1
length: 14
V: TRBV2
D: -

DNA: TGTGCCAGCAGCTTATTAGCGGGAGGGTCCGGAGGGGCAGATACGCAGTATTTT
CDR3: CASSLLAGGSGGADTQYF
size: few
J: TRBJ2-3
length: 18
V: TRBV7-3
D: TRBD2

DNA: TGTGCCAGCAGCTCACGTGACCGACGGGACAGGAGAGACACCGGGGAGCTGTTTTTT
CDR3: CASSSRDRRDRRDTGELFF
size: few
J: TRBJ2-2
length: 19
V: TRBV7-9
D: TRBD1

DNA: TGTGCCAGCAGTTCAACATATACGATCTTC
CDR3: CASSSTYTIF
size: few
J: TRBJ2-1
length: 10
V: TRBV28
D: -

DNA: TGCGCCAGCAGTCAACCTGGGGCGGGAGCTCGCGAGCAGTTCTTC
CDR3: CASSQPGAGAREQFF
size: few
J: TRBJ2-1
length: 15
V: TRBV5-1
D: TRBD2

DNA: TGTGCCAGCAGCTTAGATACAGATACGCAGTATTTT
CDR3: CASSLDTDTQYF
size: -
J: TRBJ2-3
length: 12
V: TRBV11-2
D: -

DNA: TGTGCCAGCAGCCGAGGGGCATCTGCCAAAAACATTCAGTACTTC
CDR3: CASSRGASAKNIQYF
size: -
J: TRBJ2-4
length: 15
V: TRBV14
D: -

DNA: TGTGCCATCAGTGAGTCCAGGGGAGGTGGCTACGAGCAGTACTTC
CDR3: CAISESRGGGYEQYF
size: -
J: TRBJ2-7
length: 15
V: TRBV10-3
D: -

DNA: TGTGCCAGCAGTCGTTATAGCGGGAGGGGGACCGGGGAGCTGTTTTTT
CDR3: CASSRYSGRGTGELFF
size: -
J: TRBJ2-2
length: 16
V: TRBV28
D: TRBD2

DNA: TGCGCCAGCAGCTTGGCCCCACTAGCGCCGAACACCGGGGAGCTGTTTTTT
CDR3: CASSLAPLAPNTGELFF
size: -
J: TRBJ2-2
length: 17
V: TRBV5-1
D: TRBD2